The 27 T cell receptor beta chains reported below all come from one sample, sequenced in a study of blood T cell repertoires in COVID-19 (dated by TCRdb to about 2020). The protocol used for the library was the immunoSEQ multiplex PCR assay. TCRdb took this table from immuneACCESS and kept in-frame rearrangements with V and J called. Such tables lack part of the clones; where checked against another copy, unresolved V genes explain under half of the gap, and the rest is unexplained. This sample is represented by around 230,000 clones; approximately 90% of them were singletons. Of the sample, approximately 7.5% is held by the ten largest clones. The sequenced sample was peripheral blood. These receptors originate from a man in his sixties who had recovered from COVID-19.

The chain carries TRBV7-9 and TRBJ2-2; 9 nucleotides agree with TRBD1. Germline V gene sequence: CDR1 SEHNR, CDR2 FQNEAQ (reference sequence). The CDR3 extends over 19 amino acids. V was clipped by 5 bases and J by 1 base; unmatched bases: 14. The DNA of the CDR3 is TGTGCCAGCAGCCCGACGGACACAGGGGGCGCGGAGAACACCGGGGAGCTGTTTTTT. It is translated as CASSPTDTGGAENTGELFF.

The genes are TRBV6-1 and TRBJ1-6; the match to TRBD1 covers 7 bases. Trimming at V came to 4 bases and at J to 0 bases, leaving 6 bases not matched to a gene. This CDR3 has 17 residues. CDR1 and CDR2 (germline): MNHNS, SASEGT. The CDR3 bases are TGTGCCAGCAGTGCTCCGGACAGGCTCTCCTATAATTCACCCCTCCACTTT. Translation: CASSAPDRLSYNSPLHF.

The count of this clone is one. The gene calls are TRBV19 and TRBJ2-7, with D possibly matching TRBD1 (6 bases). Per the germline V gene, CDR1 is LNHDA and CDR2 is SQIVND (reference sequence). This CDR3 has 13 amino acids. The V end lost 6 bases, the J end lost 0 bases, and 9 bases lay between the germline ends. The DNA for the CDR3 is TGTGCCAGTAGCCCGGGACACTCCTACGAGCAGTACTTC. Its translation is CASSPGHSYEQYF. Filled out from reference TRBV19 and TRBJ2-7, the complete variable domain reads DGGITQSPKYLFRKEGQNVTLSCEQNLNHDAMYWYRQDPGQGLRLIYYSQIVNDFQKGDIAEGYSVSREKKESFPLTVTSAQKNPTAFYLCASSPGHSYEQYFGPGTRLTVT.

V usage is TRBV6-5 and J usage is TRBJ1-2, with 7 bases aligning to TRBD1. This CDR3 has 13 residues. With V trimmed by 5 bases and J by 4 bases, 4 bases remained unmatched. Germline assignment: CDR1 MNHEY and CDR2 SVGAGI. In DNA, the CDR3 is TGTGCCAGCAGTCGGGACAGCATCTATGGCTACACCTTC. This sequence encodes CASSRDSIYGYTF.

This clone showed up just once. The chain uses TRBV19 and TRBJ2-5; TRBD1 might be the D (6 bases). The germline gives CDR1 LNHDA, CDR2 SQIVND (reference sequence). The CDR3 totals 14 residues. The ends were cut back, 2 bases at V and 5 bases at J, with 12 bases in the middle. The CDR3 loop is CASSITGRQETQYF. CDR3 sequence (DNA): TGTGCCAGTAGTATAACAGGGCGCCAGGAGACCCAGTACTTC.

This chain joins TRBV6-4 and TRBJ1-2; D gene unclear. This CDR3 is 16 amino acids long. The V end was cut by 7 bases, the J end by 5 bases, with 23 bases between. The germline V gene encodes CDR1 MRHNA and CDR2 SNTAGT. The CDR3 DNA sequence: TGTGCCAGCATAGTACGCCAGATCAGGTCCGAATATGGCTACACCTTC. The encoded protein is CASIVRQIRSEYGYTF.

V usage is TRBV6-5 and J usage is TRBJ2-7; 7 bases map to TRBD1. The CDR3 spans 14 residues. CDR1 MNHEY and CDR2 SVGAGI come from the germline V gene. The V gene end was trimmed by 6 bases and the J gene end by 6 bases; junction bases not matched to a gene: 11. The CDR3 DNA reads as TGTGCCAGCAGACCCCACACAGGGGTTGGCGAGCAGTACTTC. Translating gives CASRPHTGVGEQYF.

CDR3 sequence: CASSYSRTARNIALHF. CDR3 sequence (DNA): TGTGCCAGCAGTTACTCTAGGACAGCTCGTAACATAGCCCTCCACTTT. The genes are TRBV6-6 and TRBJ1-6, with D perhaps TRBD1 (6 bases). The CDR3 has 16 residues. Trimming stripped 0 bases from V and 14 bases from J, with 20 bases between. Germline values: CDR1 MNHNY, CDR2 SVGAGI (reference sequence).

The rearrangement joins TRBV7-6 to TRBJ2-3; the match to TRBD2 covers 10 bases. V dropped 0 bases and J dropped 4; count of bases not matched to a gene: 4. The CDR3 is 16 amino acids. In germline, CDR1 is SGHVS, CDR2 FNYEAQ. CDR3 nucleotides: TGTGCCAGCAGCTTAGCCAGCGGGGGGGCACCAGATACGCAGTATTTT. This encodes CASSLASGGAPDTQYF.

V and J are TRBV24-1 and TRBJ1-2; tentative D call: TRBD1 (5 bases). V was clipped by 6 bases and J by 3 bases, with 10 bases between them. The CDR3 consists of 13 residues. Germline-derived CDR1 and CDR2 are KGHDR and SFDVKD. The CDR3 DNA follows: TGTGCCACCAGTCGCACGGGGGACTATGGCTACACCTTC. Its protein product is CATSRTGDYGYTF.

The J gene is TRBJ1-5, the V gene TRBV3-1 (or the pseudogene TRBV3-2); 10 nucleotides line up with TRBD1. Germline V gives CDR1 LGHDT, CDR2 YNNKEL (reference sequence). V shed 5 bases, J shed 7 bases, and the junction held 8 bases outside the gene matches. This CDR3 comprises 15 residues. The CDR3 coding sequence is TGTGCCAGCAGCGGGACAGGGGCGAGGGGACAGCCCCAGCATTTT. Translated: CASSGTGARGQPQHF.

This clone has just a few counts. The J gene is TRBJ2-2, the V gene TRBV7-9, with 10 positions matching TRBD2. Per the germline V gene, CDR1 is SEHNR and CDR2 is FQNEAQ (reference sequence). The ends lost 2 bases at V and 1 base at J; junction bases unmatched: 10. This CDR3 region has 19 residues. The CDR3 loop is CASSLSRQRGGLNTGELFF. Here the CDR3 DNA reads TGTGCCAGCAGCTTAAGTCGGCAGCGGGGGGGCCTGAACACCGGGGAGCTGTTTTTT.

This chain links TRBV6-6 with TRBJ1-5, with TRBD1 identical over 10 bases. Germline V gene sequence: CDR1 MNHNY, CDR2 SVGAGI (reference sequence). The J segment lost 3 bases and the V segment lost 6 bases, leaving 5 bases of the junction unmatched. The CDR3 runs 15 residues. CDR3 loop: CASRGDRGDNQPQHF. The CDR3 nucleotides are TGTGCCAGCAGGGGGGACAGGGGTGACAATCAGCCCCAGCATTTT.

The rearrangement uses TRBV28 and TRBJ1-5; the match to TRBD1 covers 7 bases. Germline V gene sequence: CDR1 MDHEN, CDR2 SYDVKM. The V and J ends lost 7 bases and 2 bases, in that order; junction bases with no gene match: 8. This CDR3 spans 15 amino acids. The CDR3 loop reads CASNDREFRNQPQHF. CDR3 sequence (DNA): TGTGCCAGCAATGACAGGGAGTTTCGCAATCAGCCCCAGCATTTT.

The chain links TRBV10-1 to TRBJ2-3, with TRBD2 matching over 8 bases. V was pared by 4 bases and J by 4 bases, with 7 bases of the junction left unmatched. The CDR3 is 15 residues long. Germline-derived CDR1 and CDR2 are WNHNN and SYGVQD (reference sequence). Here the CDR3 reads CASSALSGAADTQYF. The DNA for the CDR3 is TGCGCCAGCAGTGCACTTAGCGGGGCGGCAGATACGCAGTATTTT.

The chain carries TRBV7-8 and TRBJ2-2, with 8 bases that match TRBD1. The CDR3 has 15 amino acids. V lost 5 bases to trimming and J lost 7 bases; unmatched junction nucleotides: 9. Germline lookup yields CDR1 SGHVS and CDR2 FQNEAQ. CDR3: CASSPDRGRGGELFF. The DNA for the CDR3 is TGTGCCAGCAGCCCCGACAGGGGAAGGGGCGGGGAGCTGTTTTTT.

A note on this clone: At one end the junction does not follow the germline gene, possibly because of a read error. Other DNA sequences within the sample encode an identical CDR3. CDR3 nucleotides: TGTGCCAGCAGCCAAGACAGGGCCTCTGGAAATACCATATATTTT. This translates into CASSQDRASGNTIYF. This chain joins TRBV3-1 (or the pseudogene TRBV3-2) and TRBJ1-3; possibly TRBD1 for D (5 bases). Germline V gene sequence: CDR1 LGHDT, CDR2 YNNKEL (reference sequence). There are 15 residues in the CDR3.

The chain has TRBV5-6 and TRBJ1-2; D call uncertain. Deletions cut 3 bases from V and 8 bases from J, with 17 bases between. The CDR3 is 14 amino acids. CDR1 and CDR2 from the germline V gene are SGHDT and YYEEEE. CDR3 in DNA: TGTGCCAGCAGCTATGGATTCGGGCAGCGGGGCTACACCTTC. It codes for CASSYGFGQRGYTF.

The rearrangement joins TRBV3-1 (or the pseudogene TRBV3-2) to TRBJ1-5, with a weak D call TRBD1 (6 bases). The germline V gene has CDR1 LGHDT and CDR2 YNNKEL (reference sequence). The CDR3 runs 16 residues. V lost 3 bases to trimming and J lost 1 base, with 13 bases between them. The DNA of the CDR3 is TGTGCCAGCAGCCAGCGGACAGACGAAAGCAATCAGCCCCAGCATTTT. Its protein is CASSQRTDESNQPQHF.

The chain carries TRBV7-2 and TRBJ1-6; D is unresolved. There are 17 residues in the CDR3. Germline CDR1 SGHTA, CDR2 FQGNSA. Trimming removed 1 base at V and 0 bases at J, with 10 bases between. CDR3 sequence reads: CASSLVPPSSYNSPLHF. The CDR3 DNA sequence: TGTGCCAGCAGCTTAGTTCCCCCGAGCTCCTATAATTCACCCCTCCACTTT. Full variable domain (rest looked up from reference TRBV7-2 and TRBJ1-6): GAGVSQSPSNKVTEKGKDVELRCDPISGHTALYWYRQSLGQGLEFLIYFQGNSAPDKSGLPSDRFSAERTGGSVSTLTIQRTQQEDSAVYLCASSLVPPSSYNSPLHFGNGTRLTVT.

The gene calls are TRBV11-2 and TRBJ2-1; the match to TRBD2 covers 10 bases. The CDR3 is 16 amino acids. CDR1 and CDR2 (germline): SGHAT, FQNNGV. With V trimmed by 6 bases and J by 4 bases, 9 bases remained unmatched. CDR3 sequence (DNA): TGTGCCAGCAGTGGGCGTCTAGCGGGGGTATACAATGAGCAGTTCTTC. Translation gives CASSGRLAGVYNEQFF.

This rearrangement joins TRBV5-6 to TRBJ2-2, with 9 positions matching TRBD1. Germline V gene sequence: CDR1 SGHDT, CDR2 YYEEEE. This CDR3 contains 16 residues. The trim removed 3 bases at V and 5 bases at J, leaving 8 bases unmatched. CDR3 sequence: CASSYEQGAWTGELFF. The CDR3 DNA follows: TGTGCCAGCAGCTACGAACAGGGGGCCTGGACCGGGGAGCTGTTTTTT.

The count of this clone is one. The V and J genes are TRBV10-2 and TRBJ1-1; unclear D gene. Germline values: CDR1 WSHSY, CDR2 SAAADI. Trimming took off 7 bases at V and 5 bases at J, with 17 bases between the two ends. This CDR3 has 14 amino acids. CDR3 nucleotide sequence: TGCGCCAGCATAAGACAAGGGAGATTTACTGAAGCTTTCTTT. This translates into CASIRQGRFTEAFF.

The rearrangement joins TRBV11-2 to TRBJ2-1; 7 bases are shared with TRBD1. Germline V gene data show CDR1 as SGHAT and CDR2 as FQNNGV. CDR3 length: 15 amino acids. The J segment lost 5 bases and the V segment lost 3 bases, leaving 7 bases of the junction unmatched. The CDR3 loop reads CASSLYRGENNEQFF. CDR3 coding DNA: TGTGCCAGCAGCTTGTACAGGGGCGAAAACAATGAGCAGTTCTTC.

This chain links TRBV7-9 with TRBJ2-5; TRBD1 matches at 8 bases. The V gene end was trimmed by 0 bases and the J gene end by 5 bases; junction bases not matched to a gene: 8. Germline CDR1 is SEHNR and CDR2 is FQNEAQ (reference sequence). This CDR3 spans 16 amino acids. CDR3 in DNA: TGTGCCAGCAGCTTAGCTTTCCAGGGGGCAGTGGAGACCCAGTACTTC. Amino acid sequence: CASSLAFQGAVETQYF.

This rearrangement joins TRBV4-1 to TRBJ2-1, with 9 bases fitting TRBD1. The CDR3 contains 16 residues. Germline loops: CDR1 MGHRA, CDR2 YSYEKL. Trimming took 4 bases from V and 6 from J; bases not matched to a gene: 10. As DNA, the CDR3 is TGCGCCAGCAGCCGAGGGACAGGGCTCGAGGGCAATGAGCAGTTCTTC. Protein sequence: CASSRGTGLEGNEQFF.

The gene calls are TRBV7-9 and TRBJ2-1; 12 bases fit TRBD1. The CDR3 is 15 amino acids. J gave up 7 bases and V 4 bases, and 5 bases lay outside the gene matches. Germline CDR1 reads SEHNR; CDR2 reads FQNEAQ (reference sequence). The CDR3 bases are TGTGCCAGCAGCTCCCGGGACAGGGGGCATAATGAGCAGTTCTTC. This translates into CASSSRDRGHNEQFF.